Below, 17 T cell receptor beta chains from the same sample are listed, as sequenced in a study of blood T cell repertoires in COVID-19 (dated by TCRdb to about 2020). The library was generated by the immunoSEQ multiplex PCR assay. TCRdb carries this immuneACCESS record with in-frame sequences only. Its versions omit some clonotypes, under half of them owing to an unresolved V gene in the studies checked, with the rest unexplained. In this sample the table shows approximately 500,000 clones, 85% to 90% of which occur a single time. Jointly, the top ten make up 1.5% to 2% of the sample. Sequenced sample: PBMCs or T cells enriched from blood (not recorded which). The receptors were gathered from a woman aged 40-49 years who had recovered from COVID-19.

This clone came up once. J is TRBJ2-3 and V is TRBV15, with TRBD2 identical over 8 bases. The CDR3 loop spans 15 amino acids. Per the germline V gene, CDR1 is LNHNV and CDR2 is YYDKDF (reference sequence). Trimming removed 0 bases from V and 6 bases from J; junction bases left unmatched: 5. The chain's CDR3 is CATSRDPGTSDTQYF. The CDR3 DNA is TGTGCCACCAGCAGAGATCCCGGGACTAGTGATACGCAGTATTTT.

This sequence joins TRBV14 and TRBJ2-1, with D perhaps matching TRBD2 (6 bases). The CDR3 has 15 residues. Per germline, CDR1 SGHDN and CDR2 FVKESK. The ends were cut back, 4 bases at V and 1 base at J, with 11 bases in the middle. CDR3 DNA: TGTGCCAGCAGCCTCATGGGACTTTCCTACAATGAGCAGTTCTTC. Translated, it gives CASSLMGLSYNEQFF.

This clone has a single count. The J gene is TRBJ1-2, the V gene TRBV10-3, with 8 bases aligning to TRBD1. In germline, CDR1 is ENHRY, CDR2 SYGVKD. The CDR3 runs 17 residues. Trimming cost V 3 bases and J 2 bases; bases outside gene matches: 11. For the CDR3, the DNA is TGTGCCATCAGTGACGGTGGGTCAGGGGGCAAAAACTATGGCTACACCTTC. Translating it yields CAISDGGSGGKNYGYTF.

The CDR3 region is CASSLNHPGYNEQFF. The CDR3 coding sequence is TGTGCCAGCAGTTTAAACCACCCGGGCTACAATGAGCAGTTCTTC. The V and J genes are TRBV27 and TRBJ2-1; no clear D gene. This CDR3 comprises 15 residues. V lost 2 bases and J 3 bases, leaving 11 bases between the germline ends. Germline CDR1 and CDR2: MNHEY and SMNVEV (reference sequence).

The V gene is TRBV5-1, the J gene TRBJ2-7; tentative D call: TRBD1 (5 bases). The CDR3 contains 16 residues. CDR1 is SGHRS, CDR2 YFSETQ, per germline. The germline V and J ends were trimmed by 4 bases and 2 bases, with 19 bases remaining between them. The CDR3 DNA reads TGCGCCAGCAGCAAGTCCATCGACAGTTCCCCCTACGAGCAGTACTTC. This encodes CASSKSIDSSPYEQYF.

The chain combines TRBV15 with TRBJ2-1; no clear D gene. CDR1 LNHNV and CDR2 YYDKDF come from the germline V gene (reference sequence). With 1 base removed from V and 3 bases from J, the gap between germline ends came to 13 bases. The CDR3 contains 16 residues. CDR3 nucleotide sequence: TGTGCCACCAGCAGAGGCCCCCCCAGCGTCTACAATGAGCAGTTCTTC. Translation gives CATSRGPPSVYNEQFF.

The gene calls are TRBV12-3 or TRBV12-4 and TRBJ1-2; tentative D call: TRBD1 (5 bases). V lost 2 bases to trimming and J lost 7 bases, with 11 bases between them. This CDR3 region has 13 residues. The chain's CDR3 is CASSLRQSPGYTF. The CDR3 bases are TGTGCCAGCAGTTTAAGACAGTCACCTGGCTACACCTTC.

The chain couples TRBV7-9 to TRBJ2-5, with 8 nucleotides matching TRBD2. The CDR3 totals 11 residues. Germline V gene data show CDR1 as SEHNR and CDR2 as FQNEAQ (reference sequence). Trimming cost V 5 bases and J 10 bases; bases outside gene matches: 3. The CDR3 protein is CASSRGGNQYF. The CDR3 nucleotides read TGTGCCAGCAGCCGGGGGGGAAACCAGTACTTC.

This rearrangement joins TRBV5-1 to TRBJ1-1; 7 positions match TRBD1. Trimming removed 2 bases from V and 4 bases from J; junction bases left unmatched: 8. CDR3 size: 15 residues. Germline loops: CDR1 SGHRS, CDR2 YFSETQ. The CDR3 sequence is CASSLTGEGSTEAFF. CDR3 nucleotides: TGCGCCAGCAGCTTAACAGGGGAAGGAAGCACTGAAGCTTTCTTT.

V is TRBV5-8 and J is TRBJ2-7; D gene unclear. Germline loops: CDR1 SGHTS, CDR2 YDEGEE. CDR3 length: 12 residues. Trimming removed 6 bases from V and 3 bases from J, with 10 bases in between. CDR3 protein: CASNRLLYEQYF. The CDR3 DNA is TGTGCCAGCAACCGACTGCTCTACGAGCAGTACTTC. Full variable domain (rest looked up from reference TRBV5-8 and TRBJ2-7): EAGVTQSPTHLIKTRGQQATLRCSPISGHTSVYWYQQALGLGLQFLLWYDEGEERNRGNFPPRFSGRQFPNYSSELNVNALELEDSALYLCASNRLLYEQYFGPGTRLTVT.

The rearrangement links TRBV7-9 to TRBJ1-3; weak D call: TRBD1 (5 bases). The germline V gene encodes CDR1 SEHNR and CDR2 FQNEAQ (reference sequence). Trimming pared 6 bases from V and 7 bases from J, leaving 16 bases between. The CDR3 extends over 14 amino acids. The CDR3 nucleotides are TGTGCCAGCAGTTCCGGGACTGGGGAGAACACCATATATTTT. It translates to CASSSGTGENTIYF.

This clone appeared a single time. This chain links TRBV3-1 (or the pseudogene TRBV3-2) with TRBJ2-2, with D uncertain. In germline, CDR1 is LGHDT, CDR2 YNNKEL (reference sequence). The CDR3 runs to 13 residues. The V end was cut by 2 bases, the J end by 6 bases, with 7 bases between. The CDR3 DNA sequence: TGTGCCAGCAGCCAATCTACGGCCGGGGAGCTGTTTTTT. Translated: CASSQSTAGELFF.

This chain connects TRBV5-4 to TRBJ2-1; 9 nucleotides align to TRBD2. The V and J ends lost 0 bases and 7 bases, in that order; junction bases with no gene match: 5. CDR3 length: 15 residues. Germline values: CDR1 SGHNT, CDR2 YYREEE (reference sequence). The CDR3, as DNA: TGTGCCAGCAGCTTGGCACTAGCGGGTCAAAATGAGCAGTTCTTC. Amino acid sequence: CASSLALAGQNEQFF.

The chain employs TRBV6-6 and TRBJ1-1; 11 bases line up with TRBD1. The CDR3 consists of 17 residues. J gave up 4 bases and V 5 bases, and 12 bases lay outside the gene matches. Germline CDR1 MNHNY, CDR2 SVGAGI (reference sequence). The DNA for the CDR3 is TGTGCCAGCAGTCAACGGGACAGGGGGTCATCTCTCACTGAAGCTTTCTTT. It yields the protein CASSQRDRGSSLTEAFF.

This chain joins TRBV5-6 and TRBJ1-1; D remains ambiguous. The germline V and J ends were trimmed by 4 bases and 1 base, with 8 bases remaining between them. Germline-derived CDR1 and CDR2 are SGHDT and YYEEEE. This CDR3 has 13 residues. CDR3 residues: CASSADTNTEAFF. For the CDR3, the DNA is TGTGCCAGCAGCGCCGACACGAACACTGAAGCTTTCTTT.

The rearrangement joins TRBV19 to TRBJ2-7, with D possibly TRBD2 on 6 matching bases. Germline V lookup: CDR1 LNHDA, CDR2 SQIVND (reference sequence). Trimming pared 3 bases from V and 5 bases from J, leaving 20 bases between. The CDR3 loop spans 16 amino acids. The CDR3 loop is CASSMRAWEVGHEQYF. The CDR3 DNA follows: TGTGCCAGTAGTATGCGGGCGTGGGAGGTGGGCCACGAGCAGTACTTC.

V and J are TRBV2 and TRBJ1-1; the D is unclear. Germline V gives CDR1 SNHLY, CDR2 FYNNEI. The V gene lost 4 bases and the J gene lost 0 bases, with 9 bases spanning the gap. The CDR3 is 14 amino acids. CDR3 residues: CASSVARMNTEAFF. The CDR3 region has the DNA TGTGCCAGCAGTGTCGCGAGAATGAACACTGAAGCTTTCTTT.